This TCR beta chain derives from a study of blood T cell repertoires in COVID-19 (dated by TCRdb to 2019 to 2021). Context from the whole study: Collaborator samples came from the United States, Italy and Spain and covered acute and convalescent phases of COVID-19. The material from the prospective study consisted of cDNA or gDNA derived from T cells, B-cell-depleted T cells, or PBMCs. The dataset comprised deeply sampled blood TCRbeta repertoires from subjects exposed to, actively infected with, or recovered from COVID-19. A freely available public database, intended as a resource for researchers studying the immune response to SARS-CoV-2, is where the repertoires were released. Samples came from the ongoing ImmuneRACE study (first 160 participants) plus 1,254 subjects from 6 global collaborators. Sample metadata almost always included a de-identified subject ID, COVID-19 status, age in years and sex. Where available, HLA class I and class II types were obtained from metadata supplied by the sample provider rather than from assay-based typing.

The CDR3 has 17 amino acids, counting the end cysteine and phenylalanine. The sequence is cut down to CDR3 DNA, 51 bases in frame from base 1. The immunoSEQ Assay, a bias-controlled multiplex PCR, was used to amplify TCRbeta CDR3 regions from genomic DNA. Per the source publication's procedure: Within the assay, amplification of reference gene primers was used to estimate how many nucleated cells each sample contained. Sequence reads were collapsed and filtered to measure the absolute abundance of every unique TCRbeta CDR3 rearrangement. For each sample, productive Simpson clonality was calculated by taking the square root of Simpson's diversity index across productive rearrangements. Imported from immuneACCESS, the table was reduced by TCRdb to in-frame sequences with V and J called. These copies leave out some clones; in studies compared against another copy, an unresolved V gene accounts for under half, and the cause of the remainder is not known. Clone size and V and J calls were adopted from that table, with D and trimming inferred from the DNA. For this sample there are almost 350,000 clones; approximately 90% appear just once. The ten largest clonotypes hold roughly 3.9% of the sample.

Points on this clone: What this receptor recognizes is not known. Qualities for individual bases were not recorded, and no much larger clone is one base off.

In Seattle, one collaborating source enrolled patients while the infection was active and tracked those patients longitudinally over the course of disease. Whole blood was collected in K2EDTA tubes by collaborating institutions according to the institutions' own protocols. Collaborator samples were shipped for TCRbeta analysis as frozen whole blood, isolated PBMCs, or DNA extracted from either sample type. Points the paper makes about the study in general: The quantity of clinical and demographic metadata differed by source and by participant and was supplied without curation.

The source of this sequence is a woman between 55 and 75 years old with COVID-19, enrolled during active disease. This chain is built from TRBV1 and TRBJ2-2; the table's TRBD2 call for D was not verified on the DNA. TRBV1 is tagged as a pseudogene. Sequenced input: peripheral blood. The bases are TGCACCAGCAGCCATCTCCGGACTAGCGGGGACACCGGGGAGCTGTTTTTT. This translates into CTSSHLRTSGDTGELFF.